The 17 T cell receptor beta chains presented below share a single source sample, sequenced in a study of chemoradiotherapy in HPV16-positive cancers. This table comes from immunoSEQ multiplex PCR, and its TCRdb copy is limited to in-frame clones, with some not included. The sample records approximately 7,700 clones, approximately 91% being singletons. Source: tumor tissue, taken from a patient who underwent chemoradiotherapy. These receptor sequences come from a human donor with HPV-associated anogenital cancer.

The V call is TRBV10-3, the J call TRBJ1-1, with TRBD1 matching over 8 bases. With V trimmed by 4 bases and J by 1 base, 2 bases remained unmatched. The CDR3 covers 14 residues. Germline lookup yields CDR1 ENHRY and CDR2 SYGVKD. CDR3 amino acids: CAISAGQENTEAFF. CDR3 sequence (DNA): TGTGCCATCAGTGCGGGACAGGAGAACACTGAAGCTTTCTTT.

The chain employs TRBV10-3 and TRBJ2-2; 7 nucleotides agree with TRBD1. The CDR3 runs 15 residues. Trimming took 6 bases from V and 5 from J; bases not matched to a gene: 9. Germline-derived CDR1 and CDR2 are ENHRY and SYGVKD. CDR3 sequence: CAISTDRVTTGELFF. CDR3 sequence (DNA): TGTGCCATCAGCACCGACAGGGTTACGACCGGGGAGCTGTTTTTT.

The genes are TRBV6-1 and TRBJ2-7, with TRBD1 as a possible D gene (6 bases). Germline values: CDR1 MNHNS, CDR2 SASEGT. CDR3 length: 18 residues. V was clipped by 4 bases and J by 2 bases, with 24 bases between them. This CDR3 reads CASSGADSGAGETYEQYV. As DNA, the CDR3 is TGTGCCAGCAGTGGAGCAGATTCCGGGGCAGGGGAGACCTACGAGCAGTACGTC.

The count of this clone is one. This chain connects TRBV5-1 to TRBJ2-7, with 9 bases fitting TRBD1. Trimming removed 5 bases from V and 0 bases from J; junction bases left unmatched: 9. Germline lookup yields CDR1 SGHRS and CDR2 YFSETQ. The CDR3 runs 16 residues. The CDR3 here is CASRREQGAFSYEQYF. In nucleotides, the CDR3 is TGCGCCAGCAGGAGAGAACAGGGGGCTTTCTCCTACGAGCAGTACTTC.

The chain couples TRBV7-2 to TRBJ1-6, with 9 bases lining up with TRBD1. Germline V gives CDR1 SGHTA, CDR2 FQGNSA. V shed 5 bases and J 10 bases; nucleotides not matched to a gene: 9. The CDR3 loop spans 15 amino acids. The CDR3 nucleotides read TGTGCCAGCAGCCCCGTTTCTGGGACAGGGTCACCCCTCCACTTT. Amino acid sequence: CASSPVSGTGSPLHF.

This clone was observed a handful of times. The V call is TRBV4-2, the J call TRBJ2-7; maybe TRBD2 (6 bases). V lost 0 bases, J lost 2 bases, and 11 bases lay in between. There are 15 residues in the CDR3. The germline V gene encodes CDR1 LGHNA and CDR2 YNFKEQ. The CDR3 bases are TGTGCCAGCAGCCAAGACCGGGACTTAACCTACGAGCAGTACTTC. Its translation: CASSQDRDLTYEQYF.

The chain employs TRBV7-8 and TRBJ2-1; TRBD2 matches 9 bases. V shed 1 base, J shed 5 bases, and the junction held 6 bases outside the gene matches. CDR3 length: 16 residues. Germline CDR1 is SGHVS and CDR2 is FQNEAQ. CDR3 DNA: TGTGCCAGCAGCTTAGTAGTACTAGCGGGCGACAATGAGCAGTTCTTC. Translation: CASSLVVLAGDNEQFF.

The gene calls are TRBV4-2 and TRBJ2-2, with 11 bases fitting TRBD2. The CDR3 sequence is 17 residues long. CDR1 is LGHNA, CDR2 YNFKEQ, per germline. The J segment lost 0 bases and the V segment lost 3 bases, leaving 3 bases of the junction unmatched. Here the CDR3 DNA reads TGTGCCAGCAGCCATGAGACTAGCGGGGCGAACACCGGGGAGCTGTTTTTT. It codes for CASSHETSGANTGELFF.

This rearrangement joins TRBV6-1 to TRBJ2-5; 7 positions agree with TRBD2. Germline V gives CDR1 MNHNS, CDR2 SASEGT. There are 18 residues in the CDR3. V shed 4 bases, J shed 0 bases, and the junction held 14 bases outside the gene matches. DNA of the CDR3: TGTGCCAGCAGTGCTCTCCCCCTGTTGGGAGGGTACCAAGAGACCCAGTACTTC. It codes for CASSALPLLGGYQETQYF.

A few counts support this clone. J is TRBJ1-6 and V is TRBV10-3; D remains unclear. V lost 6 bases and J lost 2, with 5 bases in between. CDR1 and CDR2 (germline): ENHRY, SYGVKD. The CDR3 is made up of 13 amino acids. CDR3 loop: CAIRATYNSPLHF. In DNA form, the CDR3 reads TGTGCCATCAGGGCCACCTATAATTCACCCCTCCACTTT.

This chain links TRBV5-1 with TRBJ2-2, with D possibly matching TRBD2 (5 bases). Trimming stripped 1 base from V and 1 base from J, with 5 bases between. The CDR3 runs to 14 residues. The germline CDR1 and CDR2 sequences are SGHRS and YFSETQ. For the CDR3, the DNA is TGCGCCAGCAGCTTGCGGGGGAACACCGGGGAGCTGTTTTTT. Its translation is CASSLRGNTGELFF.

This sequence joins TRBV6-6 and TRBJ1-1; 7 positions agree with TRBD1. Germline V gene lookup returns CDR1 MNHNY and CDR2 SVGAGI (reference sequence). After removal of 5 bases from V and 5 bases from J, the junction contained 11 bases not matched to a gene. This CDR3 has 15 residues. The CDR3 is CASSRRQGQETEAFF. In DNA form, the CDR3 reads TGTGCCAGCAGTCGTCGACAGGGTCAAGAAACTGAAGCTTTCTTT.

The chain recombines TRBV6-5 with TRBJ1-1; 8 nucleotides line up with TRBD1. The length of the CDR3 is 14 residues. J was trimmed by 11 bases and V by 5 bases; bases with no gene match: 13. CDR1 MNHEY and CDR2 SVGAGI come from the germline V gene. As DNA, the CDR3 is TGTGCCAGCAGTCCCGGGACAGGAGTCACCCCTGCTTTCTTT. The encoded protein is CASSPGTGVTPAFF.

V is TRBV7-9 and J is TRBJ1-3, with D possibly TRBD1 on 5 matching bases. Germline CDR1 reads SEHNR; CDR2 reads FQNEAQ (reference sequence). The CDR3 is 15 amino acids. V lost 5 bases, J lost 0 bases, and 11 bases lay in between. The DNA of the CDR3 is TGTGCCAGCAGCAGACAGCCCTACTCTGGAAACACCATATATTTT. Encoded protein: CASSRQPYSGNTIYF.

CDR3 in amino acids: CASSSRPGSLDPFGYTF. As DNA, the CDR3 is TGTGCCAGCAGCTCGCGGCCGGGGTCTCTGGACCCTTTTGGCTACACCTTC. V and J are TRBV5-6 and TRBJ1-2; D not certain. Germline CDR1 is SGHDT and CDR2 is YYEEEE. CDR3 length: 17 amino acids. Trimming removed 3 bases at V and 7 bases at J, with 25 bases between.

The rearrangement links TRBV4-2 to TRBJ2-3; 11 bases are a match to TRBD1. The V segment lost 0 bases and the J segment 5 bases; nucleotides outside the gene matches: 7. Germline CDR1 is LGHNA and CDR2 is YNFKEQ. The CDR3 runs to 17 residues. CDR3 in DNA: TGTGCCAGCAGCCAAGACCCAGGACAGGGGGCAGGAGATACGCAGTATTTT. Its protein is CASSQDPGQGAGDTQYF.

The CDR3 loop is CASSFSGGNTGELFF. The DNA of the CDR3 is TGTGCCAGCAGCTTCTCGGGGGGGAACACCGGGGAGCTGTTTTTT. The V gene is TRBV5-4, the J gene TRBJ2-2; 7 positions agree with TRBD2. The germline V gene has CDR1 SGHNT and CDR2 YYREEE (reference sequence). After removal of 2 bases from V and 1 base from J, the junction contained 2 bases not matched to a gene. There are 15 residues in the CDR3. Full variable domain (missing parts from reference TRBV5-4 and TRBJ2-2): ETGVTQSPTHLIKTRGQQVTLRCSSQSGHNTVSWYQQALGQGPQFIFQYYREEENGRGNFPPRFSGLQFPNYSSELNVNALELDDSALYLCASSFSGGNTGELFFGEGSRLTVL.